This T cell receptor (beta chain) was retrieved from a study of read filtering for tumor transcriptome and immune sequencing. As for the study in general: Patients were about 18 male and about 14 female, mean age roughly 70 years, range 47 to 80.

Bone marrow was sampled from every patient at the time of active disease. Molecular barcoded adaptors covering alpha/delta and beta/gamma chains were used on approximately 400 ng RNA. TCRdb independently ran MiXCR on the reads; one entry per CDR3 protein. The profile shows 20,000 to 30,000 distinct CDR3 sequences, 20% to 25% of them singletons. Ten or more counts support this clonotype. The antigen is not known. This CDR3 is built from 12 residues. Trimming took 2 bases from V and 4 from J, leaving 3 bases between them. CDR1 and CDR2 (germline): SEHNR, FQNEAQ (reference sequence). Study results and caveats: Single-read clonotypes: about 81.9% of IR-seq clonotypes (roughly 3.2% of reads), 74.6% of RNA-seq clonotypes (roughly 43% of reads).

Source material: a population of CD138-negative cells sorted from bone marrow. The source is a donor at least 40 years old with multiple myeloma. The chain uses TRBV7-9 and TRBJ2-1; D call uncertain. The CDR3 is CASSLLYNEQFF. The CDR3 nucleotides are TGTGCCAGCAGCTTACTATACAATGAGCAGTTCTTC.